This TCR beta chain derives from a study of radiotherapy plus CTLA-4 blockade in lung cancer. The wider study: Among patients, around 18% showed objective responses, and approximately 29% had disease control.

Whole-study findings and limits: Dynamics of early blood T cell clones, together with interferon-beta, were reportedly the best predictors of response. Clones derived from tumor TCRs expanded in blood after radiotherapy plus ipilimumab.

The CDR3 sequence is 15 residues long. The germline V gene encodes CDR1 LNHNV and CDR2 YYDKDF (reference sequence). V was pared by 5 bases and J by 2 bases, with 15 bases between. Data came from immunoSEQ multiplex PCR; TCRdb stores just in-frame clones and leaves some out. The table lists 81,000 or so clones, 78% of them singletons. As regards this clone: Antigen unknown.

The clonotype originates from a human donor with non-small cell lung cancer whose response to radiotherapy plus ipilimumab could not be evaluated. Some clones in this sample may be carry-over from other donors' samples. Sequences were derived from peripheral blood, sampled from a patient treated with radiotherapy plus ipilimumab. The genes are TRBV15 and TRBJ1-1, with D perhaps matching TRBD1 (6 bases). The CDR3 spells CATSGAGGANTEAFF. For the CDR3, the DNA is TGTGCCACCAGCGGGGCTGGGGGGGCAAACACTGAAGCTTTCTTT.